The clone carrying this T cell receptor beta chain showed up just once. Antigen: not known. One end of the junction fails to match germline, which may point to a read error. This CDR3 is 11 amino acids long. Using RNA template, CDR3s of TCR alpha and beta were amplified with iRepertoire arm-PCR. Tissue mRNA or PBMC total RNA, about 90-450 ng, went into one-step reverse transcription and amplification. TCRdb used MiXCR to reprocess the multiplex PCR reads, holding one entry per CDR3 protein. There are about 45,000 distinct CDR3 sequences in the sample; 20% to 25% occur only once, and 6% to 7% lies in the top ten. The data derive from a study of glioma-infiltrating T cells. Regarding the study as a whole: CDR3 overlap between tissue and blood was very small. Non-neoplastic patients had below-expected tissue-blood divergence, while all gliomas exceeded expectation.

This sequence joins TRBV5-3 and TRBJ2-3; a weak D match, TRBD2 (5 bases). TRBV5-3 is an open reading frame whose function is uncertain. This clonotype was obtained from a human donor with low-grade glioma or glioblastoma, undergoing nonglioma brain surgery, or in good health (not recorded which). The sequenced sample consisted of glioma tissue, nonneoplastic brain tissue, or PBMCs (not recorded which). CDR3 amino acids: CARPSPDPPSF. CDR3 coding DNA: TGTGCCCGCCCTAGCCCCGATCCGCCGTCTTTT.